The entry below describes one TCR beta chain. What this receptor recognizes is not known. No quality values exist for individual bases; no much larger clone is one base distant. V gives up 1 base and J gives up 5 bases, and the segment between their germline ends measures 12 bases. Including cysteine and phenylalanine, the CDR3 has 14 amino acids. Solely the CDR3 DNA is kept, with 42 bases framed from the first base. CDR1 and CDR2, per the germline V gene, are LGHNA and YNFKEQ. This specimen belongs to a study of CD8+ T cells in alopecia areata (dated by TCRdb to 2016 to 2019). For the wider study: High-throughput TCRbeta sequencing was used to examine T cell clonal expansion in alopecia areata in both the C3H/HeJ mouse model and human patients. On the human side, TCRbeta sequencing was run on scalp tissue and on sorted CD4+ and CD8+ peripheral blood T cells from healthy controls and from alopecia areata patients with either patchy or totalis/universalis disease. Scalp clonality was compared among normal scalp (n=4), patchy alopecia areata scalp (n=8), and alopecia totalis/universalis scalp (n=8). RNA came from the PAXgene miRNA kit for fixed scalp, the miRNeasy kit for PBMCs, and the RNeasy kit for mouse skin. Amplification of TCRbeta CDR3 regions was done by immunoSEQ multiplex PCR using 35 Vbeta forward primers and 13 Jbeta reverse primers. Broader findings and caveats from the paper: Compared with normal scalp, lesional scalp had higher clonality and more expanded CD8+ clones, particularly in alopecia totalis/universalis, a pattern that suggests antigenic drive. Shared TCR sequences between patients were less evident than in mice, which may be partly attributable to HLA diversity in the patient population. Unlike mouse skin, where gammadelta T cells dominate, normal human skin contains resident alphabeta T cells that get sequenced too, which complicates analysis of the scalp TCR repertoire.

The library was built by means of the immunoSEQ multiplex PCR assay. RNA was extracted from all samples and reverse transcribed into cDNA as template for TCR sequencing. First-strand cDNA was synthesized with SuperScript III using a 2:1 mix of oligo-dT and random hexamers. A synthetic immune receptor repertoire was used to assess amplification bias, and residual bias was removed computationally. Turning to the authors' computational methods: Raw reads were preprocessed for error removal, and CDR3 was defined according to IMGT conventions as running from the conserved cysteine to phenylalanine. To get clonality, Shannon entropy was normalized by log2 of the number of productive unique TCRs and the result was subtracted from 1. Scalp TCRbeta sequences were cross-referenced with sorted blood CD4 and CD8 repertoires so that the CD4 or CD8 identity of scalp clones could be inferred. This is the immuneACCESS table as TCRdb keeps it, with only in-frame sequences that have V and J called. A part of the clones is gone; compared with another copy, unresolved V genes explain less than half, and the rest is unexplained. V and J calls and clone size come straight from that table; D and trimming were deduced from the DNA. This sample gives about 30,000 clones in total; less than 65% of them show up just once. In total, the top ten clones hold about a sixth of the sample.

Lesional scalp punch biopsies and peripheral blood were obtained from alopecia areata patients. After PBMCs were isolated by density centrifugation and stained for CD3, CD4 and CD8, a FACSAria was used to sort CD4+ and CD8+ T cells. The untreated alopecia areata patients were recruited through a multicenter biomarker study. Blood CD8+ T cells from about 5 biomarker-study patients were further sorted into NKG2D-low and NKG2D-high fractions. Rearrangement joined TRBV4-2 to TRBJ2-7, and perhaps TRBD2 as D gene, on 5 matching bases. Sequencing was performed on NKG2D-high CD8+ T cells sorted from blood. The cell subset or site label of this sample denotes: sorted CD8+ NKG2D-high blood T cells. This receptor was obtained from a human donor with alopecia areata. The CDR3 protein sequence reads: CASSQAGKPNEQYF. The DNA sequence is TGTGCCAGCAGCCAAGCCGGGAAGCCTAACGAGCAGTACTTC.